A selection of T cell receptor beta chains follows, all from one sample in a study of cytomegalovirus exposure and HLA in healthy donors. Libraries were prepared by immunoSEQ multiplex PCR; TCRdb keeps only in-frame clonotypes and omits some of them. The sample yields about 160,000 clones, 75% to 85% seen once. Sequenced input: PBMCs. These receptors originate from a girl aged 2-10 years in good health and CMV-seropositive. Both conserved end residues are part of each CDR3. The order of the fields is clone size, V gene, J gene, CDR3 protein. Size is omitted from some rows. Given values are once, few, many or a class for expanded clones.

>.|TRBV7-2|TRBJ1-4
CASNDPTATPGKLFF
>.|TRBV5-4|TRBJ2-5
CASSDLRTGEETQYF
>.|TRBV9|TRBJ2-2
CASSLRTSGRAGGELFF
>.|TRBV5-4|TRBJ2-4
CASSLVVGRRNIQYF
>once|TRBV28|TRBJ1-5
CASSLLVLRQGLRNQPQHF
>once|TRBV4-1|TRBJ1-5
CASSLDRGGSNQPQHF
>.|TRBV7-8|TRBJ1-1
CASSPGQGASEAFF
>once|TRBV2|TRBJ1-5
CASDSRVNQPQHF
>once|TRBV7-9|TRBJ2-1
CASSLDRGGRKYNEQFF
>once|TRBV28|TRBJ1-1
CASSSLAGWAEAFF
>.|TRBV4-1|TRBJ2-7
CASSQETLTPSYEQYF
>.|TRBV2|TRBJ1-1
CATGGNTEAFF
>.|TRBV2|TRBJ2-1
CATLTRREGSYNEQFF
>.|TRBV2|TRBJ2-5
CASKSAGEWETQYF
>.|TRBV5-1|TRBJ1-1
CASSLYGGDTEAFF